The 22 T cell receptor beta chains reported below all come from one sample, sequenced in a study of blood T cells in healthy people across ages. A second PCR, run for about 6 to 11 cycles, used a sample-barcoded 5' primer plus a J-beta primer mix. TCRdb called the 5' RACE reads again in MiXCR, with one record for every CDR3 protein. The sample has roughly 1,800,000 distinct CDR3 sequences, around half seen once. Sample: blood. The source of these receptors is a woman aged 40-49 years in good health.

The sample holds a few counts of this clonotype. The gene calls are TRBV5-1 and TRBJ2-7; 10 bases match TRBD1. Germline lookup yields CDR1 SGHRS and CDR2 YFSETQ. V shed 4 bases, J shed 3 bases, and the junction held 10 bases outside the gene matches. This CDR3 is 16 amino acids long. The CDR3 region is CASSTYRDRGDYEQYF. As DNA, the CDR3 is TGCGCCAGCAGCACCTACCGGGACAGGGGTGACTACGAGCAGTACTTC. Full variable domain (rest looked up from reference TRBV5-1 and TRBJ2-7): KAGVTQTPRYLIKTRGQQVTLSCSPISGHRSVSWYQQTPGQGLQFLFEYFSETQRNKGNFPGRFSGRQFSNSRSEMNVSTLELGDSALYLCASSTYRDRGDYEQYFGPGTRLTVT.

The chain combines TRBV7-2 with TRBJ2-3; D is undetermined. V lost 5 bases, J lost 10 bases, and 16 bases lay in between. Germline lookup yields CDR1 SGHTA and CDR2 FQGNSA. This CDR3 has 13 residues. The CDR3 protein is CASSPPLTDAQYF. The CDR3 coding sequence is TGTGCCAGCAGCCCCCCTTTGACGGATGCGCAGTATTTT.

The chain combines TRBV5-1 with TRBJ1-6, with TRBD1 matching over 9 bases. Looked up from germline, CDR1 is SGHRS and CDR2 is YFSETQ. The CDR3 is 16 amino acids. With V trimmed by 3 bases and J by 8 bases, 9 bases remained unmatched. The CDR3 DNA is TGCGCCAGCAGCTCGCTACCGGGACAGGGAGATTCACCCCTCCACTTT. This encodes CASSSLPGQGDSPLHF.

The chain recombines TRBV20-1 with TRBJ2-1; 13 positions match TRBD2. V was clipped by 3 bases and J by 0 bases; unmatched bases: 8. This CDR3 spans 18 amino acids. Germline assignment: CDR1 DFQATT and CDR2 SNEGSKA (reference sequence). The CDR3 DNA is TGCAGTGCTAGGAGGACTAGCGGGGGCCGAAGCTCCTACAATGAGCAGTTCTTC. It yields the protein CSARRTSGGRSSYNEQFF.

This clonotype was counted between two and nine times. The J gene is TRBJ2-1, the V gene TRBV2; weak D call: TRBD1 (5 bases). CDR3 size: 12 residues. In germline, CDR1 is SNHLY, CDR2 FYNNEI. V lost 8 bases and J 3 bases, leaving 8 bases between the germline ends. The CDR3 loop is CASQGNYNEQFF. As DNA, the CDR3 is TGTGCCAGCCAGGGTAACTACAATGAGCAGTTCTTC.

This chain uses TRBV20-1 with TRBJ1-2; D perhaps matches TRBD1 (5 bases). V dropped 3 bases and J dropped 0 bases, with 17 bases sitting between them. CDR1 is DFQATT, CDR2 SNEGSKA, per germline (reference sequence). This CDR3 contains 16 residues. The CDR3 loop reads CSASLAGWNSNYGYTF. The DNA for the CDR3 is TGCAGTGCTAGCTTAGCAGGGTGGAACTCTAACTATGGCTACACCTTC.

The chain combines TRBV11-3 with TRBJ2-7; 9 bases are a match to TRBD1. The J segment lost 3 bases and the V segment lost 11 bases, leaving 20 bases of the junction unmatched. This CDR3 comprises 17 residues. The V gene's germline CDR1 is SGHNT and CDR2 YENEEA. CDR3 protein: CAFVKGGGTGPIYEQYF. CDR3 coding DNA: TGTGCCTTTGTCAAGGGAGGGGGGACAGGGCCCATCTACGAGCAGTACTTC.

This rearrangement joins TRBV29-1 to TRBJ2-2; D gene unclear. This CDR3 region has 15 residues. The germline V and J ends were trimmed by 3 bases and 0 bases, with 11 bases remaining between them. CDR1 is SQVTM, CDR2 ANQGSEA, per germline. CDR3 in DNA: TGCAGCGTTGAGACGTCCAGGCCGAACACCGGGGAGCTGTTTTTT. Amino acids: CSVETSRPNTGELFF.

V usage is TRBV28 and J usage is TRBJ1-5; weak D call: TRBD1 (5 bases). CDR1 is MDHEN, CDR2 SYDVKM, per germline. V gave up 2 bases and J gave up 2 bases, with 10 bases separating them. The CDR3 sequence is 15 residues long. The CDR3 is CASSLKGMGNQPQHF. The CDR3 nucleotides are TGTGCCAGCAGTTTAAAGGGGATGGGCAATCAGCCCCAGCATTTT.

Written as DNA, the CDR3 is TGTGCCAGCAGCAAGATCAGCTCCTACGAGCAGTACTTC. The encoded protein is CASSKISSYEQYF. This rearrangement joins TRBV5-6 to TRBJ2-7; D is uncertain. The CDR3 length is 13 residues. Deletions cut 4 bases from V and 0 bases from J, with 8 bases between. CDR1 and CDR2 from the germline V gene are SGHDT and YYEEEE. Based on the CDR3 plus reference TRBV5-6 and TRBJ2-7, the full variable domain is DAGVTQSPTHLIKTRGQQVTLRCSPKSGHDTVSWYQQALGQGPQFIFQYYEEEERQRGNFPDRFSGHQFPNYSSELNVNALLLGDSALYLCASSKISSYEQYFGPGTRLTVT.

This clonotype was found a few times. The V gene is TRBV7-2, the J gene TRBJ2-1; either TRBD1 or TRBD2 may fit D (6 bases each). This CDR3 has 19 amino acids. The V end lost 1 base, the J end lost 5 bases, and 24 bases lay between the germline ends. Germline CDR1 is SGHTA and CDR2 is FQGNSA. CDR3 nucleotide sequence: TGTGCCAGCAGCTTAGAGATAAAAGGAGGGGGTCCCACCCACAATGAGCAGTTCTTC. Encoded protein: CASSLEIKGGGPTHNEQFF.

The chain recombines TRBV5-1 with TRBJ1-6; 9 bases are a match to TRBD1. The germline gives CDR1 SGHRS, CDR2 YFSETQ. This CDR3 is 15 amino acids long. With 4 bases clipped from V and 10 bases from J, the junction kept 9 bases outside the gene matches. CDR3 nucleotides: TGCGCCAGCAGCCAACTACAGGGGGCAGGATCACCCCTCCACTTT. Protein: CASSQLQGAGSPLHF. Combining the CDR3 with reference TRBV5-1 and TRBJ1-6 gives the whole variable domain KAGVTQTPRYLIKTRGQQVTLSCSPISGHRSVSWYQQTPGQGLQFLFEYFSETQRNKGNFPGRFSGRQFSNSRSEMNVSTLELGDSALYLCASSQLQGAGSPLHFGNGTRLTVT.

The chain recombines TRBV4-2 with TRBJ1-5; tentative D call: TRBD1 (6 bases). Germline CDR1 and CDR2: LGHNA and YNFKEQ. The CDR3 has 16 residues. V dropped 0 bases and J dropped 5 bases, with 14 bases sitting between them. CDR3: CASSQDQGRGHQPQHF. The CDR3 DNA sequence: TGTGCCAGCAGCCAAGATCAGGGCAGGGGCCATCAGCCCCAGCATTTT.

This clonotype appeared many times. One end of the junction fails to match germline, which may point to a read error. The V gene is TRBV5-1, the J gene TRBJ2-3; no reliable D call. Germline values: CDR1 SGHRS, CDR2 YFSETQ. There are 14 residues in the CDR3. The CDR3, as DNA: TGTGCCAGCAGCTTGGCCGCCGGCACAGATACGCAGTATTTT. This encodes CASSLAAGTDTQYF. The whole variable domain, remainder taken from reference TRBV5-1 and TRBJ2-3, is KAGVTQTPRYLIKTRGQQVTLSCSPISGHRSVSWYQQTPGQGLQFLFEYFSETQRNKGNFPGRFSGRQFSNSRSEMNVSTLELGDSALYLCASSLAAGTDTQYFGPGTRLTVL.

The chain recombines TRBV28 with TRBJ2-6, with D possibly being TRBD1 or TRBD2 (5 bases each). Trimming cost V 6 bases and J 1 base, with 22 bases left between them. Looked up from germline, CDR1 is MDHEN and CDR2 is SYDVKM. The CDR3 totals 19 residues. This CDR3 is CASSNHGTRLQSGANVLTF. In DNA, the CDR3 is TGTGCCAGCAGCAACCACGGGACGCGCCTACAGTCTGGGGCCAACGTCCTGACTTTC.

J is TRBJ1-6 and V is TRBV29-1; no reliable D call. V lost 0 bases to trimming and J lost 9 bases, with 9 bases between them. The CDR3 loop spans 13 amino acids. The germline gives CDR1 SQVTM, CDR2 ANQGSEA. CDR3 in amino acids: CSVEEVAGSPLHF. In nucleotides, the CDR3 is TGCAGCGTTGAAGAGGTCGCGGGTTCACCCCTCCACTTT.

The chain is built from TRBV4-1 and TRBJ2-1; 14 nucleotides agree with TRBD2. The CDR3 totals 17 residues. From germline, CDR1 is MGHRA and CDR2 YSYEKL. Unmatched junction bases numbered 11, after V lost 0 bases and J lost 13 bases. CDR3 sequence reads: CASSQEHGTSGGPAQFF. The CDR3 nucleotides are TGCGCCAGCAGCCAAGAGCATGGGACTAGCGGGGGCCCTGCACAGTTCTTC.

The CDR3 protein is CASSVSRGANGYTF. The CDR3 DNA sequence: TGTGCCAGCAGCGTATCGCGGGGGGCGAATGGCTACACCTTC. The genes are TRBV9 and TRBJ1-2; a weak D match, TRBD1 (6 bases). CDR3 length: 14 residues. Germline values: CDR1 SGDLS, CDR2 YYNGEE. Trimming took 1 base from V and 6 from J, leaving 13 bases between them.

This clonotype was picked up a small number of times. The chain has TRBV4-2 and TRBJ2-3; D tentatively reads TRBD1 or TRBD2 (6 bases each). CDR3 length: 17 residues. V was pared by 0 bases and J by 2 bases, with 15 bases between. Germline CDR1 reads LGHNA; CDR2 reads YNFKEQ. CDR3 DNA sequence: TGTGCCAGCAGCCAAGATGTAGGGGGGCGTCCCACAGATACGCAGTATTTT. Translation gives CASSQDVGGRPTDTQYF.

The V and J genes are TRBV11-1 and TRBJ2-3; possibly TRBD2 for D (5 bases). CDR1 and CDR2 (germline): SGHAT, FQDESV (reference sequence). V dropped 5 bases and J dropped 0 bases, with 12 bases sitting between them. CDR3 length: 15 residues. Here the CDR3 reads CASSDYSISTDTQYF. CDR3 DNA sequence: TGTGCCAGCAGCGACTACTCAATTAGCACAGATACGCAGTATTTT.

V and J are TRBV2 and TRBJ2-7, with TRBD1 as a possible D gene (5 bases). The ends were cut back, 5 bases at V and 7 bases at J, with 18 bases in the middle. This CDR3 is 14 amino acids long. CDR1 is SNHLY and CDR2 is FYNNEI in the germline V gene. The CDR3 DNA reads as TGTGCCAGCAGTTCTCCTCGACCGGACAATGAGCAGTACTTC. Encoded protein: CASSSPRPDNEQYF.

The chain recombines TRBV6-6 with TRBJ2-3; possible D gene TRBD2, 6 bases. This CDR3 contains 16 residues. The V gene lost 2 bases and the J gene lost 2 bases, with 14 bases spanning the gap. Germline assignment: CDR1 MNHNY and CDR2 SVGAGI (reference sequence). Here the CDR3 reads CASSYGASENTDTQYF. For the CDR3, the DNA is TGTGCCAGCAGTTACGGGGCTAGCGAGAACACAGATACGCAGTATTTT.